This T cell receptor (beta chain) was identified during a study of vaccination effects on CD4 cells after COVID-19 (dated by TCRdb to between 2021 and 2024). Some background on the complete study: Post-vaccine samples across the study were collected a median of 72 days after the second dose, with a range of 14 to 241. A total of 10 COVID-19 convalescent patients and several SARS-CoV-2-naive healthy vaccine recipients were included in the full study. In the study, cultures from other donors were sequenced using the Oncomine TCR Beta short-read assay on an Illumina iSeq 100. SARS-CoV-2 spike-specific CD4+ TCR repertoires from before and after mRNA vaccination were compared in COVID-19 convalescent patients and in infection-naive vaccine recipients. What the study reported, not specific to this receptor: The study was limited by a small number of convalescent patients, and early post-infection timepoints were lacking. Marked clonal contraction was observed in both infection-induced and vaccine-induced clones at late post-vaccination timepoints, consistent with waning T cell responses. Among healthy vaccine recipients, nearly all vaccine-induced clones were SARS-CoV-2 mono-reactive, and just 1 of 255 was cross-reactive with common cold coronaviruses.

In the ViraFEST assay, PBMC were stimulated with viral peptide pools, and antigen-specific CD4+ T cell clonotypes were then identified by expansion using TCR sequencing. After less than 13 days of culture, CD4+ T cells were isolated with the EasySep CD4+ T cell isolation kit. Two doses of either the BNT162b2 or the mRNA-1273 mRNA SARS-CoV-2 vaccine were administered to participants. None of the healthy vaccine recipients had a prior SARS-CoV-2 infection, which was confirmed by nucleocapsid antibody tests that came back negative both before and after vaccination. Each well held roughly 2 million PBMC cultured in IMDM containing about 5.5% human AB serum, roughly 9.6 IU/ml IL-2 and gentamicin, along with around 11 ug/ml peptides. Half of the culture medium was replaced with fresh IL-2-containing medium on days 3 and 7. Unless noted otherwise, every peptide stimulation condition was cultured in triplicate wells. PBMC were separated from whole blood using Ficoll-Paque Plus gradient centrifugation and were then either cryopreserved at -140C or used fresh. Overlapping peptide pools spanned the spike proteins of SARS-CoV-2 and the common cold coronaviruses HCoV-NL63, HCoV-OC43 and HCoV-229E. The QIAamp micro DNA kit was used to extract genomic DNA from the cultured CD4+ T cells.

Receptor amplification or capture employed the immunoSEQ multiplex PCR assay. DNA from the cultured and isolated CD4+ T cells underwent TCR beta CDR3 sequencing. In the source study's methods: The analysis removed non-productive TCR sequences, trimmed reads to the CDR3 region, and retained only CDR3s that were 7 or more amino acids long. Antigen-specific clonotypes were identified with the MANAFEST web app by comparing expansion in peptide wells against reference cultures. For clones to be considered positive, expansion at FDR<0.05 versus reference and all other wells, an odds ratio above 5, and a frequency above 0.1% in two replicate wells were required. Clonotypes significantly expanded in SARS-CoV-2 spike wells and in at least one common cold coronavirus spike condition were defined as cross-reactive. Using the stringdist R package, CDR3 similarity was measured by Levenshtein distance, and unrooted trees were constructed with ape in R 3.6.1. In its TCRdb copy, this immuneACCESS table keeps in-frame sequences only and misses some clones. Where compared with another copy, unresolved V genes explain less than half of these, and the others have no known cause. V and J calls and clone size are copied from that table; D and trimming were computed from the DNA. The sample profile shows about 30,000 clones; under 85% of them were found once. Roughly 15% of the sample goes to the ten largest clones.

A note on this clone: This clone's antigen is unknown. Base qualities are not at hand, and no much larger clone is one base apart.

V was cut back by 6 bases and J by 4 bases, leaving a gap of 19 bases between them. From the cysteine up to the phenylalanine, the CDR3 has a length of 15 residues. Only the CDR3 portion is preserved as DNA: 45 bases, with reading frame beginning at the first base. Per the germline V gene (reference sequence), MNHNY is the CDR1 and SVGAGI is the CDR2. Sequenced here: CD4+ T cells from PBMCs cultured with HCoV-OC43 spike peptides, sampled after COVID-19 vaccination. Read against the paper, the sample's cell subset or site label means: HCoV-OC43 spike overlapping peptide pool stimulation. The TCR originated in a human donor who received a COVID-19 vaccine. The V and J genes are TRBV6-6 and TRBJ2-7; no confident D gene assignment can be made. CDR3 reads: CASRSSQVERYEQYF. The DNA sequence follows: TGTGCCAGCAGGTCCTCACAAGTTGAAAGATACGAGCAGTACTTC.